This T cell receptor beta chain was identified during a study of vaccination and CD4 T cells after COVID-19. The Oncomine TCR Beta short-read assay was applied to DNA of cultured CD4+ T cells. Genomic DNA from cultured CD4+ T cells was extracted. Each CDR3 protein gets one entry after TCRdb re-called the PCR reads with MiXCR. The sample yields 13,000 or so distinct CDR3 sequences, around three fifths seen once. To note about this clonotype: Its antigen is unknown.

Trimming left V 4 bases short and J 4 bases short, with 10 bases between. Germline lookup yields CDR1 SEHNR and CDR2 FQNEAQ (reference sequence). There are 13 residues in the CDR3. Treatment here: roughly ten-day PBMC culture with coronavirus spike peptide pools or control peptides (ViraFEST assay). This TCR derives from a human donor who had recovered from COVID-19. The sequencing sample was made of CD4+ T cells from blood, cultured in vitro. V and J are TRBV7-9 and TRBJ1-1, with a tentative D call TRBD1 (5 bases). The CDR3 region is CASSSVTATEAFF. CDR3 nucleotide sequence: TGTGCCAGCAGCTCCGTGACAGCCACTGAAGCTTTCTTT.